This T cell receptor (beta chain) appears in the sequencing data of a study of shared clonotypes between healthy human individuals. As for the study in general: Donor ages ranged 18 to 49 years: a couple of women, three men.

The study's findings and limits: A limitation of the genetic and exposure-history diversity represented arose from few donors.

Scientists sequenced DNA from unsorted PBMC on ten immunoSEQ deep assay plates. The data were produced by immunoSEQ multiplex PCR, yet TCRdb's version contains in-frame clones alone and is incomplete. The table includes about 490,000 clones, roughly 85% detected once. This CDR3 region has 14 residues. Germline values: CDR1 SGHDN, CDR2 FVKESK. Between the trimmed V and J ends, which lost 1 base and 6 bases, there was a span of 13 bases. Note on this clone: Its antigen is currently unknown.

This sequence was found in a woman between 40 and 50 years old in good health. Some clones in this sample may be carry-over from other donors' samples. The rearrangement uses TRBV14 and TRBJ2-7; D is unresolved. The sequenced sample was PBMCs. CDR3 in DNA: TGTGCCAGCAGCCAAGGTCTTTCCCGCCGCGAGCAGTACTTC. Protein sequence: CASSQGLSRREQYF.